This entry features one TCR beta chain sequence. The antigen remains undetermined. The entry originates in a study of shared clonotypes between healthy human individuals. For the study at large: Donors had three CD4 naive, three CD4 memory, two CD8 naive and one CD8 memory plate apiece. Study results and limitations: A few donors had about 5% of their naive CD4 clonotypes in common. Only blood was sampled, and tissue TCR repertoires likely differ from blood ones.

Genomic DNA of every subset was divided equally among multiple immunoSEQ plates. Method: immunoSEQ multiplex PCR; TCRdb's copy keeps in-frame clones and lacks some. This sample yields hundreds of thousands of clones, of which around 97% are seen a single time; roughly 0.05% belongs to the top ten. The CDR3 totals 12 residues. The V and J ends lost 2 bases and 9 bases respectively, with 8 bases between them. The germline gives CDR1 MNHEY, CDR2 SVGAGI. Sequencing was done on a sample of naive CD4+ T cells sorted from blood. The subset was: CD45RA+ positively selected. The TCR comes from a woman aged 30 to 39 in good health. This sequence joins TRBV6-5 and TRBJ2-1; D remains ambiguous. DNA of the CDR3: TGTGCCAGCAGTTACCGACTGAGTGAGCAGTTCTTC. This translates into CASSYRLSEQFF.